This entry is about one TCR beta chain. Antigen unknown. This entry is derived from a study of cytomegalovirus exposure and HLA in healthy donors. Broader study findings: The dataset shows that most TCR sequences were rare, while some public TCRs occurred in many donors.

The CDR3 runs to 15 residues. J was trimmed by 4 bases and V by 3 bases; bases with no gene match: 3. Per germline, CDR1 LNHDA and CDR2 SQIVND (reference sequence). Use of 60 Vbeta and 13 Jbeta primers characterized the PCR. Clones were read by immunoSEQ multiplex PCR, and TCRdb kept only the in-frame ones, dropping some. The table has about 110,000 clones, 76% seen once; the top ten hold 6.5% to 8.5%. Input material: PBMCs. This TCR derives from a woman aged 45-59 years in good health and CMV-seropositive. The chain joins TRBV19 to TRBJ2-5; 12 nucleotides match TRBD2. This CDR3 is CASSILAGGVETQYF. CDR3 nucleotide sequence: TGTGCCAGTAGTATCCTAGCGGGAGGGGTAGAGACCCAGTACTTC.